This TCR beta chain was identified during a study of blood T cell repertoires in COVID-19. Germline V gene data show CDR1 as SGHNT and CDR2 as YENEEA. CDR3 length: 18 residues. V was pared by 0 bases and J by 3 bases, with 9 bases of the junction left unmatched. Per the authors' pipeline: Reference gene primers were amplified, and this amplification served to estimate nucleated cell counts. Assay: immunoSEQ multiplex PCR; the TCRdb copy retains only in-frame clones and omits some. The D gene and trimming were derived from the DNA, and the V and J assignments and clone size from that table. The sample has under 25,000 clones; around nine tenths are singletons.

The sequencing input was peripheral blood. The chain carries TRBV11-3 and TRBJ2-3; 10 nucleotides match TRBD2. This receptor was taken from a human donor with active COVID-19. The donor label of this sample is uncertain. The chain's CDR3 is CASSLDRVAGGRTDTQYF. The CDR3 DNA follows: TGTGCCAGCAGCTTAGATCGGGTAGCGGGAGGTCGGACAGATACGCAGTATTTT.